This TCR beta chain derives from a study of response to subunit inactivated influenza vaccine. The CDR3 spans 14 residues. V trimming: 4 bases; J trimming: 2 bases; junction bases outside the gene matches: 4. The germline V gene has CDR1 SGHRS and CDR2 YFSETQ. Details on this clonotype: Its specificity is unknown.

TCRdb reanalysed the RT-PCR reads using MiXCR and keeps one entry per CDR3 protein. The table has about 620,000 distinct CDR3 sequences, around 11% seen once. Points from the study as a whole: Each seasonal influenza vaccination, the authors suggested, recruits few new T cells.

The receptor was derived from a man between 45 and 60 years old who received an inactivated influenza vaccine. The chain uses TRBV5-1 and TRBJ2-3, with 7 bases identical to TRBD1. Sample: PBMCs from blood, taken on the day of vaccination. The CDR3 protein is CASSEGQNTDTQYF. The CDR3 DNA reads as TGCGCCAGCAGCGAGGGACAGAACACAGATACGCAGTATTTT.